Below, 24 T cell receptor beta chains from the same sample are listed, as sequenced in a study of Ad26.COV2.S vaccination and SARS-CoV-2 variants. Treatment noted: some 19 received Ad26.COV2.S at low or high dose, single or two shots; several received placebo; per-sample allocation not given. Samples were taken on day 63 after the first vaccine or placebo injection. The repertoire was sequenced with immunoSEQ multiplex PCR; TCRdb's copy has only in-frame clones and lacks some. The sample records over 450,000 clones, about 89% being singletons. The source material was peripheral blood, sampled in a trial of Ad26.COV2.S vaccine versus placebo. The receptors derive from a person aged 18 to 59 who received the Ad26.COV2.S COVID-19 vaccine or a placebo.

The J gene is TRBJ2-7, the V gene TRBV29-1; D unclear. Per the germline V gene, CDR1 is SQVTM and CDR2 is ANQGSEA. Trimming removed 3 bases from V and 2 bases from J, with 14 bases in between. The length of the CDR3 is 14 residues. This CDR3 reads CSVESTSSTYEQYF. In DNA form, the CDR3 reads TGCAGCGTTGAGTCGACATCATCCACCTACGAGCAGTACTTC.

To note about this clone: Other DNA variants within this sample encode the same CDR3. The chain employs TRBV5-1 and TRBJ2-3; tentatively, D is TRBD2 (6 bases). Germline CDR1 is SGHRS and CDR2 is YFSETQ. The CDR3 loop spans 14 amino acids. Trimming took 0 bases from V and 1 from J, leaving 6 bases between them. In nucleotides, the CDR3 is TGCGCCAGCAGCTTGGAGCGGGGCACAGATACGCAGTATTTT. This sequence encodes CASSLERGTDTQYF.

The genes are TRBV7-6 and TRBJ2-7; the D gene is possibly TRBD1 (6 bases). V was shortened by 3 bases and J by 6 bases, with 24 bases between the two germline ends. The CDR3 covers 17 residues. From germline, CDR1 is SGHVS and CDR2 FNYEAQ. The CDR3 coding sequence is TGTGCCAGCAGCTTGACCACGCCGGGACCTGGGGGCGGCGAGCAGTACTTC. This gives the protein CASSLTTPGPGGGEQYF.

This chain links TRBV4-3 with TRBJ2-2; 10 bases line up with TRBD2. The CDR3 is 17 amino acids. The trim removed 1 base at V and 2 bases at J, leaving 4 bases unmatched. Germline values: CDR1 LGHNA, CDR2 YSLEER. Here the CDR3 reads CASSQAGTSVNTGELFF. CDR3 nucleotide sequence: TGCGCCAGCAGCCAAGCCGGGACTAGCGTAAACACCGGGGAGCTGTTTTTT.

The J gene is TRBJ2-2, the V gene TRBV11-2; 10 nucleotides line up with TRBD1. Losses at the gene ends were 2 bases for V and 7 bases for J; bases not matched to a gene: 10. The germline V gene encodes CDR1 SGHAT and CDR2 FQNNGV. There are 17 residues in the CDR3. This CDR3 reads CASSLSLGTGVVGELFF. DNA of the CDR3: TGTGCCAGCAGCTTAAGTCTTGGGACAGGGGTGGTCGGGGAGCTGTTTTTT.

The rearrangement uses TRBV4-3 and TRBJ2-1, with 8 bases lining up with TRBD2. This CDR3 region has 16 residues. Per the germline V gene, CDR1 is LGHNA and CDR2 is YSLEER. V lost 1 base and J lost 6; bases outside the gene matches: 8. The CDR3 reads CASSQGAGGSVNEQFF. The CDR3 DNA reads TGCGCCAGCAGCCAAGGGGCGGGGGGCTCCGTCAATGAGCAGTTCTTC.

The chain employs TRBV9 and TRBJ2-1; D is possibly TRBD1 (5 bases). V was clipped by 2 bases and J by 1 base, with 16 bases between them. The CDR3 runs to 17 residues. Germline CDR1 is SGDLS and CDR2 is YYNGEE. The CDR3 DNA sequence: TGTGCCAGCAGCGTGGGTACGCAGGGATTATCCTACAATGAGCAGTTCTTC. It codes for CASSVGTQGLSYNEQFF.

On this clone: A junction end diverges from the germline sequence, so it may reflect a read error. The chain employs TRBV10-3 and TRBJ2-1, with TRBD2 matching 7 bases. The CDR3 extends over 14 amino acids. Germline V gives CDR1 ENHRY, CDR2 SYGVKD. The CDR3 sequence is CAIGVRGSYDEQFF. In nucleotides, the CDR3 is TGTGCCATCGGGGTCCGCGGGAGCTACGATGAGCAGTTCTTC.

The V call is TRBV10-3, the J call TRBJ2-3; possible D gene TRBD2, 6 bases. Per germline, CDR1 ENHRY and CDR2 SYGVKD. There are 13 residues in the CDR3. Deletions cut 10 bases from V and 3 bases from J, with 14 bases between. The chain's CDR3 is CASRLETTDTQYF. The CDR3, as DNA: TGTGCCAGCAGACTAGAGACTACAGATACGCAGTATTTT.

The V and J genes are TRBV18 and TRBJ2-1; the match to TRBD1 covers 9 bases. This CDR3 comprises 17 residues. V lost 3 bases and J lost 3; bases outside the gene matches: 9. Germline CDR1 and CDR2: KGHSH and LQKENI. The CDR3 DNA is TGTGCCAGCTCACCTCGAACCGGGACAGGGTACTACAATGAGCAGTTCTTC. This translates into CASSPRTGTGYYNEQFF.

V usage is TRBV18 and J usage is TRBJ2-1, with 8 bases identical to TRBD2. Germline loops: CDR1 KGHSH, CDR2 LQKENI. This CDR3 is 16 amino acids long. Trimming took 4 bases from V and 0 from J; bases not matched to a gene: 5. The CDR3 sequence: CASSQLAGSSYNEQFF. For the CDR3, the DNA is TGTGCCAGCTCACAGCTAGCGGGCTCCTCCTACAATGAGCAGTTCTTC.

The chain joins TRBV30 to TRBJ2-2; TRBD1 matches 7 bases. There are 13 residues in the CDR3. Germline trimming cut 2 bases from V and 8 bases from J; bases unmatched to any gene: 5. Germline V gene data show CDR1 as GTSNPN and CDR2 as SVGIG (reference sequence). The CDR3 coding sequence is TGTGCCTGGAGTAACAGGGGTTGGGGGGAGCTGTTTTTT. Translating it yields CAWSNRGWGELFF.

This rearrangement joins TRBV3-1 (or the pseudogene TRBV3-2) to TRBJ1-5, with unresolved D. Per the germline V gene, CDR1 is LGHDT and CDR2 is YNNKEL (reference sequence). V lost 2 bases and J lost 4, with 9 bases in between. CDR3 size: 14 residues. DNA of the CDR3: TGTGCCAGCAGCCAAAGTTTCGGGAATCAGCCCCAGCATTTT. Protein sequence: CASSQSFGNQPQHF.

This chain uses TRBV5-1 with TRBJ1-4; 9 nucleotides match TRBD1. Trimming cost V 4 bases and J 3 bases; bases outside gene matches: 10. Germline V CDR1 and CDR2: SGHRS, YFSETQ. The CDR3 length is 17 residues. CDR3 residues: CASSGGTGSLSNEKLFF. The CDR3 nucleotides are TGCGCCAGCAGCGGCGGGACAGGGTCGCTGTCTAATGAAAAACTGTTTTTT.

This chain connects TRBV2 to TRBJ1-3; D gene uncertain. The CDR3 spans 15 residues. Germline values: CDR1 SNHLY, CDR2 FYNNEI. V was shortened by 7 bases and J by 0 bases, with 13 bases between the two germline ends. The DNA for the CDR3 is TGTGCCAGCACAGCGAACATATTCTCTGGAAACACCATATATTTT. Translated, it gives CASTANIFSGNTIYF. The full variable domain, rest sourced from reference TRBV2 and TRBJ1-3, is EPEVTQTPSHQVTQMGQEVILRCVPISNHLYFYWYRQILGQKVEFLVSFYNNEISEKSEIFDDQFSVERPDGSNFTLKIRSTKLEDSAMYFCASTANIFSGNTIYFGEGSWLTVV.

The chain couples TRBV11-2 to TRBJ2-7; D may correspond to TRBD1 or TRBD2 (5 bases each). V was trimmed by 2 bases and J by 3 bases, leaving 8 bases between them. CDR1 and CDR2 (germline): SGHAT, FQNNGV. This CDR3 region has 13 residues. Here the CDR3 DNA reads TGTGCCAGCAGCTTATCGGGGCTCTACGAGCAGTACTTC. This gives the protein CASSLSGLYEQYF. Together with reference TRBV11-2 and TRBJ2-7, the CDR3 gives the full variable domain: EAGVAQSPRYKIIEKRQSVAFWCNPISGHATLYWYQQILGQGPKLLIQFQNNGVVDDSQLPKDRFSAERLKGVDSTLKIQPAKLEDSAVYLCASSLSGLYEQYFGPGTRLTVT.

The chain joins TRBV5-1 to TRBJ2-3, with TRBD2 matching 12 bases. CDR3 length equals 17 residues. V lost 3 bases to trimming and J lost 6 bases; unmatched junction nucleotides: 11. In germline, CDR1 is SGHRS, CDR2 YFSETQ. CDR3 region: CASSSIRTSGANDTQYF. In DNA, the CDR3 is TGCGCCAGCAGCTCAATCCGGACTAGCGGGGCGAATGATACGCAGTATTTT.

On this clone: Other nucleotide sequences in the sample specify the same CDR3. The rearrangement joins TRBV5-6 to TRBJ1-1; D is ambiguous. V lost 0 bases and J lost 1, with 4 bases in between. Per germline, CDR1 SGHDT and CDR2 YYEEEE. CDR3 size: 13 residues. CDR3 DNA sequence: TGTGCCAGCAGCTTGGGCGGGAACACTGAAGCTTTCTTT. Protein product: CASSLGGNTEAFF.

The chain is built from TRBV11-2 and TRBJ1-6, with 10 bases that match TRBD1. Germline CDR1 and CDR2: SGHAT and FQNNGV. V shed 5 bases and J 7 bases; nucleotides not matched to a gene: 8. This CDR3 has 16 residues. CDR3 coding DNA: TGTGCCAGCAGCCAGGGGGGACAGGGGAACAATTCACCCCTCCACTTT. Encoded protein: CASSQGGQGNNSPLHF.

This chain joins TRBV2 and TRBJ2-3; tentatively, D is TRBD1 (6 bases). V gave up 5 bases and J gave up 3 bases, with 15 bases separating them. The germline gives CDR1 SNHLY, CDR2 FYNNEI. This CDR3 is 15 amino acids long. CDR3 sequence reads: CASSPGQRRTDTQYF. The CDR3 DNA sequence: TGTGCCAGCAGTCCCGGACAGAGGAGGACAGATACGCAGTATTTT.

Comments on this clone: Distinct nucleotide sequences in the sample also encode this CDR3. The V call is TRBV9, the J call TRBJ2-1; D is ambiguous. With 2 bases removed from V and 0 bases from J, the gap between germline ends came to 9 bases. This CDR3 is 15 amino acids long. Germline values: CDR1 SGDLS, CDR2 YYNGEE. The CDR3 here is CASSVTGTSYNEQFF. In DNA form, the CDR3 reads TGTGCCAGCAGCGTCACCGGAACCTCCTACAATGAGCAGTTCTTC.

CDR3 in amino acids: CASSPRTGNQPQHF. CDR3 bases: TGTGCCAGTAGTCCCCGGACAGGGAATCAGCCCCAGCATTTT. J is TRBJ1-5 and V is TRBV19; TRBD1 matches at 8 bases. The germline V gene has CDR1 LNHDA and CDR2 SQIVND (reference sequence). The CDR3 runs 14 residues. With 5 bases clipped from V and 4 bases from J, the junction kept 4 bases outside the gene matches.

This chain links TRBV30 with TRBJ1-5; TRBD1 aligns across 7 bases. Per germline, CDR1 GTSNPN and CDR2 SVGIG (reference sequence). Germline trimming cut 0 bases from V and 0 bases from J; bases unmatched to any gene: 11. There are 18 residues in the CDR3. The CDR3 sequence: CAWSVVWDRTFSNQPQHF. Here the CDR3 DNA reads TGTGCCTGGAGTGTGGTCTGGGACAGAACTTTTAGCAATCAGCCCCAGCATTTT.

The rearrangement uses TRBV6-6 and TRBJ1-1, with D unclear. CDR3 length equals 13 residues. CDR1 and CDR2 from the germline V gene are MNHNY and SVGAGI (reference sequence). V was pared by 0 bases and J by 3 bases, with 5 bases between. The CDR3 DNA reads as TGTGCCAGCAGTTACTCTAGATACACTGAAGCTTTCTTT. This encodes CASSYSRYTEAFF.